What follows is one T cell receptor (beta chain) and its context. What it binds is not known. Data came from immunoSEQ multiplex PCR; TCRdb stores just in-frame clones and leaves some out. This sample carries 150,000 to 160,000 clones, approximately 86% of them seen once, and the ten largest clones take approximately 20%. This sample was included in a study of cytomegalovirus exposure and HLA in healthy donors. Study-wide findings and caveats: There were some public TCRs occurring in many donors, but most TCR sequences were rare.

This CDR3 has 13 residues. Per germline, CDR1 LNHNV and CDR2 YYDKDF (reference sequence). The ends were cut back, 9 bases at V and 0 bases at J, with 11 bases in the middle. The clonotype comes from a man aged 18 to 29 in good health and CMV-seropositive. The chain is built from TRBV15 and TRBJ1-1; D is possibly TRBD1 (6 bases). Sequencing was done on a sample of PBMCs. The CDR3 spells CATAGDMNTEAFF. CDR3 DNA sequence: TGTGCCACAGCGGGGGACATGAACACTGAAGCTTTCTTT.